The next 25 T cell receptor beta chains were all read from a single sample in a study of human T cells and chemical hapten exposure. Time point given: pre-sensitization, week 0. Treatment meaning: therapeutic diphenylcyclopropenone sensitization with weekly scalp DPC. TCRdb used MiXCR to reprocess the RACE reads, holding one entry per CDR3 protein. The sample has roughly 260,000 distinct CDR3 sequences, about 9% seen once; the top ten hold about 2.1%. This material consisted of whole blood, taken in connection with sensitization to the hapten diphenylcyclopropenone (DPC). These receptors all come from a woman aged 40 to 50 with alopecia areata. Some clones in this sample may be carry-over from other donors' samples.

The sample holds many counts of this clonotype. The chain uses TRBV9 and TRBJ1-6; TRBD1 aligns across 9 bases. The CDR3 contains 13 residues. V lost 3 bases and J lost 13; bases outside the gene matches: 5. Looked up from germline, CDR1 is SGDLS and CDR2 is YYNGEE. CDR3 amino acids: CASSGRTGVPLHF. CDR3 bases: TGTGCCAGCAGCGGGAGGACAGGGGTCCCCCTCCACTTT.

Details on this clonotype: Just one base apart from a much larger clone, this may be a read error. The V call is TRBV3-1, the J call TRBJ1-4; possibly TRBD1 for D (5 bases). The CDR3 consists of 15 residues. V was cut by 8 bases and J by 10 bases, with 23 bases left in between. Germline CDR1 is LGHDT and CDR2 is YNNKEL (reference sequence). CDR3 DNA: TGTGCCAGCCGTTACGGGAGTACCCAGGGAGGAAAACTGTTTTTT. This translates into CASRYGSTQGGKLFF.

The chain has TRBV5-1 and TRBJ2-7, with D perhaps matching TRBD1 (6 bases). The germline CDR1 and CDR2 sequences are SGHRS and YFSETQ. V was cut by 0 bases and J by 2 bases, with 12 bases left in between. The CDR3 length is 15 residues. The CDR3 DNA reads as TGCGCCAGCAGCTTGGGGGCCACAGGGCCCTACGAGCAGTACTTC. Translating gives CASSLGATGPYEQYF.

This clonotype was seen ten or more times. This rearrangement joins TRBV6-2 or TRBV6-3 to TRBJ2-5, with TRBD2 identical over 10 bases. Germline V lookup: CDR1 MNHEY, CDR2 SVGEGT. The CDR3 spans 16 residues. The junction had 7 bases not matched to a gene; V was cut back by 4 bases and J by 2 bases. CDR3 sequence (DNA): TGTGCCAGCAGTTTCGCTAGCGGGAGAGGTCAAGAGACCCAGTACTTC. This sequence encodes CASSFASGRGQETQYF.

This clonotype has only a few counts. The gene calls are TRBV6-5 and TRBJ2-1; 7 positions match TRBD1. J lost 10 bases, V lost 6 bases, and 12 bases had no gene match. In germline, CDR1 is MNHEY, CDR2 SVGAGI. CDR3 size: 14 residues. The CDR3 here is CASSPPTGTGEQFF. The CDR3 nucleotides read TGTGCCAGCAGCCCCCCGACAGGGACCGGCGAGCAGTTCTTC.

In its sample, this clonotype was seen a few times. The gene calls are TRBV20-1 and TRBJ2-3; possibly TRBD2 for D (5 bases). The germline V and J ends were trimmed by 6 bases and 6 bases, with 16 bases remaining between them. The CDR3 length is 13 residues. Germline CDR1 reads DFQATT; CDR2 reads SNEGSKA (reference sequence). In DNA, the CDR3 is TGCAGTGCCAGTATAGGAAGGGAGGATACGCAGTATTTT. This translates into CSASIGREDTQYF.

The chain recombines TRBV12-3 or TRBV12-4 with TRBJ1-3; D gene uncertain. The ends were cut back, 6 bases at V and 0 bases at J, with 6 bases in the middle. The CDR3 sequence is 13 residues long. The CDR3 DNA is TGTGCCAGCAGCCCAGGCTCTGGAAACACCATATATTTT. Translation gives CASSPGSGNTIYF.

V is TRBV6-5 and J is TRBJ2-7, with 8 bases that match TRBD1. Per the germline V gene, CDR1 is MNHEY and CDR2 is SVGAGI. Germline trimming cut 0 bases from V and 4 bases from J; bases unmatched to any gene: 2. This CDR3 is 14 amino acids long. The CDR3 DNA is TGTGCCAGCAGTTACTCCAGGACAGGGTACGAGCAGTACTTC. This sequence encodes CASSYSRTGYEQYF.

The chain couples TRBV3-1 to TRBJ2-7; D is ambiguous. This CDR3 has 11 residues. V was clipped by 1 base and J by 11 bases, with 9 bases between them. Germline V gene data show CDR1 as LGHDT and CDR2 as YNNKEL (reference sequence). The CDR3 nucleotides read TGTGCCAGCAGCCAAGGAGGTCCTGAGTACTTC. It encodes CASSQGGPEYF.

This clonotype was seen repeatedly, ten times or more. The chain links TRBV24-1 to TRBJ2-1; no definite D call. Germline V lookup: CDR1 KGHDR, CDR2 SFDVKD. The CDR3 runs 12 residues. The V end lost 10 bases, the J end lost 5 bases, and 11 bases lay between the germline ends. CDR3: CATQHEHNEQFF. CDR3 bases: TGTGCCACGCAGCACGAGCACAATGAGCAGTTCTTC.

This clonotype was detected only a few times. The chain is built from TRBV5-4 and TRBJ2-3; D not resolved. Germline CDR1 reads SGHNT; CDR2 reads YYREEE (reference sequence). Trimming shortened V by 0 bases and J by 2 bases, and 13 bases separated the two germline ends. The CDR3 runs to 16 residues. The CDR3 is CASSLVVEPSTDTQYF. The CDR3 nucleotides are TGTGCCAGCAGCTTGGTAGTGGAGCCGTCCACAGATACGCAGTATTTT. Supplemented by reference TRBV5-4 and TRBJ2-3, the full variable domain reads ETGVTQSPTHLIKTRGQQVTLRCSSQSGHNTVSWYQQALGQGPQFIFQYYREEENGRGNFPPRFSGLQFPNYSSELNVNALELDDSALYLCASSLVVEPSTDTQYFGPGTRLTVL.

This clonotype was picked up many times. The chain joins TRBV6-5 to TRBJ1-2; maybe TRBD1 (6 bases). The ends were cut back, 5 bases at V and 8 bases at J, with 15 bases in the middle. From germline, CDR1 is MNHEY and CDR2 SVGAGI. CDR3 length: 13 amino acids. CDR3 DNA sequence: TGTGCCAGCAGTATCGGGGCAGGGGAAGGCTACACCTTC. It yields the protein CASSIGAGEGYTF.

This clonotype was seen more than once but under ten times. The junction differs from germline at one of its ends, possibly a read error. This chain joins TRBV20-1 and TRBJ1-6; D gene uncertain. CDR1 is DFQATT and CDR2 is SNEGSKA in the germline V gene (reference sequence). The CDR3 has 14 amino acids. For the CDR3, the DNA is TGCAGTGCTAGAGACGGCTCCGATAATTCACCCCTCCACTTT. Residues: CSARDGSDNSPLHF.

This chain links TRBV5-1 with TRBJ1-2; 8 bases are shared with TRBD1. Germline V gene sequence: CDR1 SGHRS, CDR2 YFSETQ. V trimming: 4 bases; J trimming: 8 bases; junction bases outside the gene matches: 10. This CDR3 is 14 amino acids long. The DNA for the CDR3 is TGCGCCAGCAGCCCAATGGACAGGGAACTCGGCTACACCTTC. Protein product: CASSPMDRELGYTF.

V gene TRBV2 combines with J gene TRBJ2-7; unclear D gene. This CDR3 contains 13 residues. Germline CDR1 reads SNHLY; CDR2 reads FYNNEI. With 8 bases removed from V and 2 bases from J, the gap between germline ends came to 13 bases. The DNA for the CDR3 is TGTGCCAGCGCCCCAGACGAGACCTACGAGCAGTACTTC. Protein sequence: CASAPDETYEQYF.

The V and J genes are TRBV28 and TRBJ2-1, with D possibly being TRBD1 (6 bases). CDR1 is MDHEN, CDR2 SYDVKM, per germline. Trimming pared 2 bases from V and 2 bases from J, leaving 7 bases between. This CDR3 has 14 residues. CDR3 amino acids: CASSLGTPYNEQFF. CDR3 DNA: TGTGCCAGCAGTTTAGGGACACCCTACAATGAGCAGTTCTTC.

This clonotype occurred a few times. The J gene is TRBJ2-4, the V gene TRBV19, with TRBD1 as a possible D gene (6 bases). The germline gives CDR1 LNHDA, CDR2 SQIVND (reference sequence). There are 15 residues in the CDR3. V lost 7 bases and J 1 base, leaving 14 bases between the germline ends. For the CDR3, the DNA is TGTGCCAGTACGCCACAGGGAATGGCCAAAAACATTCAGTACTTC. It specifies CASTPQGMAKNIQYF.

This clonotype came up a few times. The rearrangement uses TRBV7-2 and TRBJ1-1; D gene ambiguous. The germline V gene has CDR1 SGHTA and CDR2 FQGNSA. CDR3 length: 13 amino acids. The V end was cut by 3 bases, the J end by 0 bases, with 5 bases between. CDR3 protein: CASSFVMNTEAFF. As DNA, the CDR3 is TGTGCCAGCAGCTTCGTCATGAACACTGAAGCTTTCTTT.

This clonotype came up a few times. CDR3 in amino acids: CASSDQFYGYTF. The CDR3 bases are TGTGCCAGCAGTGATCAATTCTATGGCTACACCTTC. J is TRBJ1-2 and V is TRBV6-1; D is unclear. The CDR3 consists of 12 residues. Trimming shortened V by 3 bases and J by 4 bases, and 6 bases separated the two germline ends. CDR1 and CDR2 (germline): MNHNS, SASEGT.

The chain has TRBV28 and TRBJ1-3; 9 nucleotides match TRBD1. Germline CDR1 and CDR2: MDHEN and SYDVKM. Trimming cost V 8 bases and J 8 bases; bases outside gene matches: 16. This CDR3 is 16 amino acids long. CDR3 protein: CASAKPGQGKIYTIYF. CDR3 sequence (DNA): TGTGCCAGCGCCAAGCCCGGACAGGGGAAAATATACACCATATATTTT.

In its sample, this clonotype was seen a few times. The chain carries TRBV6-2 or TRBV6-3 and TRBJ2-2; tentative D call: TRBD2 (5 bases). The CDR3 sequence is 16 residues long. Per germline, CDR1 MNHEY and CDR2 SVGEGT. Deletions cut 3 bases from V and 2 bases from J, with 13 bases between. This CDR3 is CASSYPPGLNTGELFF. For the CDR3, the DNA is TGTGCCAGCAGTTATCCCCCCGGACTCAACACCGGGGAGCTGTTTTTT.

The J gene is TRBJ2-7, the V gene TRBV20-1; the match to TRBD1 covers 7 bases. V shed 0 bases, J shed 0 bases, and the junction held 11 bases outside the gene matches. From germline, CDR1 is DFQATT and CDR2 SNEGSKA (reference sequence). The length of the CDR3 is 17 residues. In nucleotides, the CDR3 is TGCAGTGCTAGAGACCGGGACAGAAAGGAACTCTCCTACGAGCAGTACTTC. It yields the protein CSARDRDRKELSYEQYF.

This clonotype has more than one count but fewer than ten. The CDR3 nucleotides are TGTGCCAGCAGCCTAAGGACAGGGACTTGGGGTAATTCACCCCTCCACTTT. Protein product: CASSLRTGTWGNSPLHF. This chain links TRBV7-2 with TRBJ1-6; 8 nucleotides agree with TRBD1. V dropped 5 bases and J dropped 6; count of bases not matched to a gene: 12. CDR1 and CDR2 from the germline V gene are SGHTA and FQGNSA. The CDR3 covers 17 residues.

Only a few counts were recorded for this clonotype. V is TRBV2 and J is TRBJ1-4; no clear D. V was pared by 1 base and J by 6 bases, with 0 bases between. Germline V CDR1 and CDR2: SNHLY, FYNNEI. The CDR3 sequence is 11 residues long. CDR3 nucleotide sequence: TGTGCCAGCAGTGAAGATGAAAAACTGTTTTTT. Its protein product is CASSEDEKLFF.

This clonotype was counted ten times or more. The chain combines TRBV27 with TRBJ1-5, with 9 bases aligning to TRBD1. The CDR3 has 16 residues. With 6 bases clipped from V and 5 bases from J, the junction kept 11 bases outside the gene matches. The V gene's germline CDR1 is MNHEY and CDR2 SMNVEV (reference sequence). The CDR3 here is CASRTTGTGRHQPQHF. CDR3 bases: TGTGCCAGCAGAACGACCGGGACAGGGCGGCATCAGCCCCAGCATTTT.